This T cell receptor beta chain is from a study of cytomegalovirus exposure and HLA in healthy donors. Whole-study results and caveats: From TCR beta sequences, most subjects' HLA-A and HLA-B alleles were reportedly predicted accurately. Data from an earlier analysis indicated that most TCR beta V segments were productive either about 87% or about 30% of the time. No immune exposure information besides CMV serostatus was available. Published work reported that the classifier diagnosed cytomegalovirus status with high specificity and sensitivity.

Between the trimmed V and J ends, which lost 6 bases and 3 bases, there was a span of 11 bases. The germline CDR1 and CDR2 sequences are MDHEN and SYDVKM. The CDR3 has 14 amino acids. On this clone: Its antigen remains unknown.

The PCR contained 60 Vbeta and 13 Jbeta primers. TCRdb keeps only in-frame clones here, not all; method: immunoSEQ multiplex PCR. This repertoire shows 150,000 to 170,000 clones, roughly three quarters found once; its top ten account for 10% to 15%. This rearrangement joins TRBV28 to TRBJ2-2; tentative D call: TRBD2 (7 bases). The sequenced material came from PBMCs. This TCR was sampled from a man aged 25 to 40 in good health and CMV-seropositive. The CDR3 sequence is CASRGGDHTGELFF. The CDR3 region has the DNA TGTGCCAGCAGAGGGGGGGATCACACCGGGGAGCTGTTTTTT.